This record looks at one T cell receptor (beta chain) sequence and its context. This sample's time point: pre-treatment sample, taken before nivolumab and TIL therapy. Most excised metastases sampled were pleural nodules or supraclavicular lymph nodes. From germline, CDR1 is MNHNS and CDR2 SASEGT. V lost 8 bases, J lost 1 base, and 11 bases lay in between. The CDR3 is 13 amino acids. The libraries were made with immunoSEQ v3. Produced via immunoSEQ multiplex PCR; TCRdb's table is partial and in-frame only. The sample has 45,000 to 50,000 clones; about two thirds are singletons. The sample is drawn from a study of TIL therapy for anti-PD-1-resistant metastatic lung cancer.

The sequence was collected from a person between 30 and 79 years old with non-small cell lung cancer. This chain uses TRBV6-1 with TRBJ1-1; D is ambiguous. The source was tumor tissue, collected at baseline. DNA for the CDR3: TGTGCCAGCCAGACACTAGGGAACACTGAAGCTTTCTTT. Amino acids: CASQTLGNTEAFF.